This T cell receptor beta chain was sequenced during a study of Ad26.COV2.S vaccination and SARS-CoV-2 variants. Study information: Among those in the COV1001 Ad26.COV2.S trial arm was the donor. Doses of Ad26.COV2.S were injected into muscle once or twice, 56 days apart. Regarding the study as a whole: Breadth of non-spike TCRs did not differ between vaccinees and placebo recipients.

Points on this clone: Its antigen is unidentified.

Produced via immunoSEQ multiplex PCR; TCRdb's table is partial and in-frame only. The table includes about 680,000 clones, roughly 90% detected once. Documented treatment: roughly 18 received Ad26.COV2.S at low or high dose, single or two shots; about five received placebo; per-sample allocation not given. Vaccine and placebo recipients were sampled on day 63 after the first injection. Boston supplied an adult donor aged 18-55 years. This CDR3 contains 15 residues. The germline gives CDR1 SNHLY, CDR2 FYNNEI. Unmatched junction bases numbered 14, after V lost 5 bases and J lost 8 bases. The TCR comes from a person between 18 and 59 years old who received the Ad26.COV2.S COVID-19 vaccine or a placebo. The genes are TRBV2 and TRBJ1-1, with 7 bases aligning to TRBD1. This specimen consisted of peripheral blood, obtained in a trial of Ad26.COV2.S vaccine versus placebo. The CDR3 sequence: CASSHARTGRPEAFF. CDR3 sequence (DNA): TGTGCCAGCAGTCACGCCCGGACAGGCCGTCCAGAAGCTTTCTTT.